This T cell receptor (beta chain) was identified in a study of T cells in Graves' hyperthyroidism and ophthalmopathy. Many counts were recorded for this clonotype. The CDR3 is 15 amino acids. Germline V lookup: CDR1 KGHSH, CDR2 LQKENI. The germline V and J ends were trimmed by 0 bases and 5 bases, with 14 bases remaining between them. RNA transcripts yielded amplified TCR beta CDR3 regions. HTBI primers were used for first-round RT-PCR of the TCR CDR3. Each CDR3 protein gets one entry after TCRdb re-called the multiplex PCR reads with MiXCR. Altogether around 300,000 distinct CDR3 sequences are present, roughly 15% being singletons, with the ten largest covering about 30%.

The sequenced sample was blood. The TCR originated in a woman aged 50 to 60 with Graves' hyperthyroidism that later progressed to Graves' ophthalmopathy. The chain carries TRBV18 and TRBJ2-7, with D perhaps matching TRBD2 (5 bases). In DNA form, the CDR3 reads TGTGCCAGCTCACCACCGACGGGGATTTTGGACGAGCAGTACTTC. This sequence encodes CASSPPTGILDEQYF.